This note documents a single T cell receptor (beta chain) sequence. The antigen remains undetermined. Terminally differentiated effector memory CD45RA+ cells were left out of the naive CD8 fraction, which was CD45RO-negative and positively selected for CCR7. The donor cohort consisted entirely of Caucasian adults residing in Nashville, Tennessee. These data belong to a study of shared clonotypes between healthy human individuals. Study findings and constraints: Larger estimated richness was generally seen in naive subsets than in memory subsets.

The V gene's germline CDR1 is MNHEY and CDR2 SMNVEV (reference sequence). This CDR3 comprises 13 residues. Evenly divided among several immunoSEQ plates was the genomic DNA of each subset. Some clones are missing from TCRdb's copy, which holds only in-frame ones; the method was immunoSEQ multiplex PCR. This sample has about 2.2 million clones, with 90% to 95% found just once. The clonotype originates from a man in his late teens or twenties in good health. Some clones in this sample may be carry-over from other donors' samples. The specimen sequenced was naive CD8+ T cells from PBMCs. The chain combines TRBV27 with TRBJ2-5, with D uncertain. TRBJ2-7 explains the end of the DNA better; the J call may be wrong. CDR3 DNA sequence: TGTGCCAGCAGCTTGGGTCCCTTCTACGAGCAGTACTTC. Its translation is CASSLGPFYEQYF.